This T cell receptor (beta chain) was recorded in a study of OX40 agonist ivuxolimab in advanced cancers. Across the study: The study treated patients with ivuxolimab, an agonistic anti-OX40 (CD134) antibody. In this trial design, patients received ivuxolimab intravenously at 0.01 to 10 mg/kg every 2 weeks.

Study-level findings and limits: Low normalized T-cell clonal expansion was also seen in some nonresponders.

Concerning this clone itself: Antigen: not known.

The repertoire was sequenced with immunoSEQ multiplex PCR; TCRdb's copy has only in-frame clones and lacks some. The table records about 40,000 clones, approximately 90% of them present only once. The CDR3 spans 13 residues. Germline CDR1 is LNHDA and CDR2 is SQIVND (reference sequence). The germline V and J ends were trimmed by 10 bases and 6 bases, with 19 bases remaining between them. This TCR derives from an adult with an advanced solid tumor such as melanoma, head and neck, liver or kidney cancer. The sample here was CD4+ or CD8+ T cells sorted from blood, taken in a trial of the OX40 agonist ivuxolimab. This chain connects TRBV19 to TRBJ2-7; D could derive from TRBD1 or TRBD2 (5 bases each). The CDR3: CATSLGRESEQYF. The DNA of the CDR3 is TGTGCCACCTCTTTGGGCAGGGAGAGCGAGCAGTACTTC.